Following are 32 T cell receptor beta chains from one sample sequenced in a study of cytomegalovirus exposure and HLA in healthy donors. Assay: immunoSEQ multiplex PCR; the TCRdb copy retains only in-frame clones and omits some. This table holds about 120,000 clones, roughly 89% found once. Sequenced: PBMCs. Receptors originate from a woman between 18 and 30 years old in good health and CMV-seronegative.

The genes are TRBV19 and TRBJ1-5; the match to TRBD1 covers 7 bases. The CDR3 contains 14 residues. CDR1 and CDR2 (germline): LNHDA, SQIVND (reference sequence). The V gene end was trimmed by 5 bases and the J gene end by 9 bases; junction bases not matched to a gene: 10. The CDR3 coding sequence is TGTGCCAGTAGTCCGAAAGGGGGCTTCGGGCCCCAGCATTTT. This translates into CASSPKGGFGPQHF.

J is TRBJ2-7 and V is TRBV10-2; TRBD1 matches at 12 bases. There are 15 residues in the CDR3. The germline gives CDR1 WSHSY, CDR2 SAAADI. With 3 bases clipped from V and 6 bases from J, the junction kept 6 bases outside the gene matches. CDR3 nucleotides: TGCGCCAGCAGTGAAAGGGACAGGGGGCAGGGCGAGCAGTACTTC. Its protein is CASSERDRGQGEQYF.

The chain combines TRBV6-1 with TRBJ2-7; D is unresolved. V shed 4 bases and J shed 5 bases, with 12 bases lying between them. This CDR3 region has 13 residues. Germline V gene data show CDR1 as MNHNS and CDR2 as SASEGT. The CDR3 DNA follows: TGTGCCAGCAGTGTTCGACGGAGCCACGAGCAGTACTTC. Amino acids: CASSVRRSHEQYF.

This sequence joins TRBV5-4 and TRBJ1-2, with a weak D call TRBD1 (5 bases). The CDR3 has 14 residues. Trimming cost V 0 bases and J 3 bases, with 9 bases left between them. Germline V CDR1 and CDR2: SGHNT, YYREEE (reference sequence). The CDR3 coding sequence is TGTGCCAGCAGCTTGGATGTCAGGGACTATGGCTACACCTTC. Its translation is CASSLDVRDYGYTF.

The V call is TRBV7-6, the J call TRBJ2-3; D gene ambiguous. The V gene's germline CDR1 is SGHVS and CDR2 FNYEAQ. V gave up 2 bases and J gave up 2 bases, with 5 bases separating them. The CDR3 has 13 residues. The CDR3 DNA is TGTGCCAGCAGCTTATTAAACACAGATACGCAGTATTTT. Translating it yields CASSLLNTDTQYF.

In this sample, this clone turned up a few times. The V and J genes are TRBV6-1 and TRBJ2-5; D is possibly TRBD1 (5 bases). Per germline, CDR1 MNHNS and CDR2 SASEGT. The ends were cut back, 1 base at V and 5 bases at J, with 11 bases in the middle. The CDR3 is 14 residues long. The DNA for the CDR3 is TGTGCCAGCAGTGAAGATCCAGGGCGGGAGACCCAGTACTTC. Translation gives CASSEDPGRETQYF.

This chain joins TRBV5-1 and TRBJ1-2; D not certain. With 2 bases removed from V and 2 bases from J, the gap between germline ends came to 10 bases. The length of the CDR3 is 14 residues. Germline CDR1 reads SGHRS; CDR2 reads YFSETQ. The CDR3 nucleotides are TGCGCCAGCAGCTTCTTCCCGTTCAACTATGGCTACACCTTC. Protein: CASSFFPFNYGYTF.

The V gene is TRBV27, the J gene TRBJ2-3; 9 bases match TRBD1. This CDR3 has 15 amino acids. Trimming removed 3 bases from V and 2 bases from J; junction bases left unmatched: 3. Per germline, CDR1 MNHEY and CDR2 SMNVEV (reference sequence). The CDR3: CASSFGTGYTDTQYF. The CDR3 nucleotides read TGTGCCAGCAGTTTTGGGACAGGGTACACAGATACGCAGTATTTT.

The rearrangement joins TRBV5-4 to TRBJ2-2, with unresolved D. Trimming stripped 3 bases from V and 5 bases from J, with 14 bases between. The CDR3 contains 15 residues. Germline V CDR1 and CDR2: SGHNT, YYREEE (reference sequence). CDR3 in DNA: TGTGCCAGCAGCTCGCCCTACTTTCATACCGGGGAGCTGTTTTTT. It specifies CASSSPYFHTGELFF. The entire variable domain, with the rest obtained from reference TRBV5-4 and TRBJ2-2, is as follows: ETGVTQSPTHLIKTRGQQVTLRCSSQSGHNTVSWYQQALGQGPQFIFQYYREEENGRGNFPPRFSGLQFPNYSSELNVNALELDDSALYLCASSSPYFHTGELFFGEGSRLTVL.

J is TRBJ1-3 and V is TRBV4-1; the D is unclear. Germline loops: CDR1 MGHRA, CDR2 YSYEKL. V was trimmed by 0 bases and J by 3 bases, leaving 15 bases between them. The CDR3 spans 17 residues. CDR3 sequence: CASSQDSTVRGGNTIYF. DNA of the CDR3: TGCGCCAGCAGCCAAGACAGTACCGTTAGAGGTGGAAACACCATATATTTT.

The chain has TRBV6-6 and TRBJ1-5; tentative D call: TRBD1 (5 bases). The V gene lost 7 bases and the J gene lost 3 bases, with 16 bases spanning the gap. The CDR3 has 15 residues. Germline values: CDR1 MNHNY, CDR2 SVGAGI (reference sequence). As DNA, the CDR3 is TGTGCCAGCACCCAAGCCGGGGGGATCAATCAGCCCCAGCATTTT. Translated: CASTQAGGINQPQHF.

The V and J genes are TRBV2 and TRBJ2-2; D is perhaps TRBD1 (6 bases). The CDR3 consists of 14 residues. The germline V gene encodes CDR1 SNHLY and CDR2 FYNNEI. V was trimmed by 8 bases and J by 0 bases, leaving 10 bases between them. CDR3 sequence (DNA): TGTGCCAGCCGTTGGACAGCGAACACCGGGGAGCTGTTTTTT. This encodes CASRWTANTGELFF.

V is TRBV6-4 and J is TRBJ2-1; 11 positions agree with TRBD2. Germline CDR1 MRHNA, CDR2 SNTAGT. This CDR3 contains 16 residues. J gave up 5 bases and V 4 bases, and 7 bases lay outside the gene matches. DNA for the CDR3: TGTGCCAGCAGTGTCCTTAGCGGGGGGGCCCACAATGAGCAGTTCTTC. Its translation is CASSVLSGGAHNEQFF.

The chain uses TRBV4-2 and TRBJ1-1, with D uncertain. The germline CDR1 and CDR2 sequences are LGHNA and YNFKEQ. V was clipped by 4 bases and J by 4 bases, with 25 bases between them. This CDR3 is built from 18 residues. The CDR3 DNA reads TGTGCCAGCAGCCCTCAAGATACGGGTGTAGTGAGTGGCACTGAAGCTTTCTTT. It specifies CASSPQDTGVVSGTEAFF.

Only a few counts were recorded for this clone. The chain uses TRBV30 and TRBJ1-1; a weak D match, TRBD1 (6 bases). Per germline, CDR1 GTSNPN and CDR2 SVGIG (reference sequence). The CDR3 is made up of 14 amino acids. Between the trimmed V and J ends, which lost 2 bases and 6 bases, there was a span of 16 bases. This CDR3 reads CAWSTSLQGAEAFF. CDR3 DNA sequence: TGTGCCTGGAGTACATCTCTACAGGGCGCTGAAGCTTTCTTT.

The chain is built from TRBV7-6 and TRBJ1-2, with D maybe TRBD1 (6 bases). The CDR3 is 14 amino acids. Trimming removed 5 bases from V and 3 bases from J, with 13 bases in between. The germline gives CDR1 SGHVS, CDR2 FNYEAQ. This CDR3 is CASSPAAGDYGYTF. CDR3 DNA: TGTGCCAGCAGCCCCGCGGCAGGGGACTATGGCTACACCTTC.

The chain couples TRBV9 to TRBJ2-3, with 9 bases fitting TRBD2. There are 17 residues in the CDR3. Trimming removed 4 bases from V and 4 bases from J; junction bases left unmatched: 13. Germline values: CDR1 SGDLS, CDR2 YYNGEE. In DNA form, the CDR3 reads TGTGCCAGCAGCCCCAAGGGGGCGGGAGGGAAACCAGATACGCAGTATTTT. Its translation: CASSPKGAGGKPDTQYF.

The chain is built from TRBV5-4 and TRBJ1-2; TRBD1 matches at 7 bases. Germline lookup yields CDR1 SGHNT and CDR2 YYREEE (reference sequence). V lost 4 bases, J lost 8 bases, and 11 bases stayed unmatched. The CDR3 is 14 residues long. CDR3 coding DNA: TGTGCCAGCAGCCATCTAGGGACAGCCGGGGGCTACACCTTC. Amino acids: CASSHLGTAGGYTF.

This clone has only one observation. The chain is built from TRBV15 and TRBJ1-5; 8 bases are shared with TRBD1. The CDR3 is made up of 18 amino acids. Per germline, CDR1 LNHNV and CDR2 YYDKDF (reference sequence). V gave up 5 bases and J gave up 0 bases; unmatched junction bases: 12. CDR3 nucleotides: TGTGCCACCAGCCCCGACAGGGGCGCTGGCCTTAGCAATCAGCCCCAGCATTTT. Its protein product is CATSPDRGAGLSNQPQHF.

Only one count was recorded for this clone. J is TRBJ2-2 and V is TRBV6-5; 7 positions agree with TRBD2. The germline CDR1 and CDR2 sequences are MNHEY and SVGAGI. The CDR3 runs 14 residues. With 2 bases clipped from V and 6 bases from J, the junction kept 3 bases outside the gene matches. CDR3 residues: CASSYRRGAGELFF. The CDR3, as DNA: TGTGCCAGCAGTTACCGACGGGGGGCCGGGGAGCTGTTTTTT.

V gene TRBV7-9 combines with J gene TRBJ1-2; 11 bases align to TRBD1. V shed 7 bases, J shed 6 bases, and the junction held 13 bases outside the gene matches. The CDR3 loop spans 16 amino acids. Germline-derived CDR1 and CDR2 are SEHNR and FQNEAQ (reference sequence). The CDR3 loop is CASTPEVWTGGHGYTF. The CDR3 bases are TGTGCCAGCACCCCAGAAGTGTGGACAGGGGGCCATGGCTACACCTTC.

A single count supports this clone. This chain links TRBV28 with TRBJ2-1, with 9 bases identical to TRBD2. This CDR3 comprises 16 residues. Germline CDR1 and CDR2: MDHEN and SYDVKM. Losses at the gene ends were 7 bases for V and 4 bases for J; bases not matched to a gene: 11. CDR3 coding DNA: TGTGCCAGCATTCCCTTAGCGGGAGATTCGTACAATGAGCAGTTCTTC. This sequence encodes CASIPLAGDSYNEQFF.

CDR3 in DNA: TGTGCCAGCAGACTACAGGGGGGAAAACTGTTTTTT. Its protein product is CASRLQGGKLFF. The V call is TRBV7-9, the J call TRBJ1-4, with 8 bases matching TRBD1. CDR3 length: 12 amino acids. Germline CDR1 SEHNR, CDR2 FQNEAQ (reference sequence). The V gene end was trimmed by 6 bases and the J gene end by 10 bases; junction bases not matched to a gene: 4.

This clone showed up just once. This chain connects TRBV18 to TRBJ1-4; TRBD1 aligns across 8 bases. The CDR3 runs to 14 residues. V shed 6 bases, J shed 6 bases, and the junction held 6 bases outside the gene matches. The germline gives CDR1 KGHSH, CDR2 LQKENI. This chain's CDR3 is CASSPGQGHEKLFF. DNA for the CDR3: TGTGCCAGCTCCCCTGGACAGGGACATGAAAAACTGTTTTTT.

CDR3 DNA sequence: TGTGCCAGCAGCTTAGGGGCGCGGGGTAACTATGGCTACACCTTC. It codes for CASSLGARGNYGYTF. The chain has TRBV13 and TRBJ1-2; D gene uncertain. From germline, CDR1 is PRHDT and CDR2 FYEKMQ (reference sequence). The CDR3 runs to 15 residues. Trimming shortened V by 0 bases and J by 1 base, and 9 bases separated the two germline ends.

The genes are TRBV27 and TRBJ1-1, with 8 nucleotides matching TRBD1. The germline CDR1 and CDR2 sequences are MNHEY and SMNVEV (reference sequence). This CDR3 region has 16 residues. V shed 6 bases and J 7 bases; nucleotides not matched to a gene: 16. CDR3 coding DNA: TGTGCCAGCAGCCAAGGGACGGACAGGGTTCTTCATGAAGCTTTCTTT. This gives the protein CASSQGTDRVLHEAFF.

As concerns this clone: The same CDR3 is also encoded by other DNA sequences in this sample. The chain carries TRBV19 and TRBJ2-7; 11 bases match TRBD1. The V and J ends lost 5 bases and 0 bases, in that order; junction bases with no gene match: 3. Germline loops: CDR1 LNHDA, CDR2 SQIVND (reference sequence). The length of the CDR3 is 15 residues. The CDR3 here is CASSPGTGGSYEQYF. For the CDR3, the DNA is TGTGCCAGTAGTCCAGGGACAGGGGGCTCCTACGAGCAGTACTTC. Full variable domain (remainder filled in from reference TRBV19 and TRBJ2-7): DGGITQSPKYLFRKEGQNVTLSCEQNLNHDAMYWYRQDPGQGLRLIYYSQIVNDFQKGDIAEGYSVSREKKESFPLTVTSAQKNPTAFYLCASSPGTGGSYEQYFGPGTRLTVT.

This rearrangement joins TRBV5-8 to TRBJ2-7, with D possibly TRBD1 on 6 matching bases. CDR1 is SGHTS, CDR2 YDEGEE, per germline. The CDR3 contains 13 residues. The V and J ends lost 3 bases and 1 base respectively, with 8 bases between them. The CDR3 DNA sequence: TGTGCCAGCAGCTCGGACAGATCCTACGAGCAGTACTTC. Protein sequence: CASSSDRSYEQYF.

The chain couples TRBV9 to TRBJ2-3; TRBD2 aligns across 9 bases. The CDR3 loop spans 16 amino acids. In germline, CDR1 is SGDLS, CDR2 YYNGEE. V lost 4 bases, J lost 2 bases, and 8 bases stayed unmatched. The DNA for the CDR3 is TGTGCCAGCAGCCTCCTGACTAGCGGCCACACAGATACGCAGTATTTT. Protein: CASSLLTSGHTDTQYF.

This chain's CDR3 is CASSLAAGGRETQYF. The CDR3 DNA sequence: TGTGCCAGCAGCTTAGCGGCGGGAGGGAGAGAGACCCAGTACTTC. This chain uses TRBV11-1 with TRBJ2-5; 9 bases match TRBD2. V was clipped by 0 bases and J by 4 bases; unmatched bases: 3. Per germline, CDR1 SGHAT and CDR2 FQDESV (reference sequence). The CDR3 sequence is 15 residues long. The full variable domain, with the rest looked up from reference TRBV11-1 and TRBJ2-5, is EAEVAQSPRYKITEKSQAVAFWCDPISGHATLYWYRQILGQGPELLVQFQDESVVDDSQLPKDRFSAERLKGVDSTLKIQPAELGDSAMYLCASSLAAGGRETQYFGPGTRLLVL.

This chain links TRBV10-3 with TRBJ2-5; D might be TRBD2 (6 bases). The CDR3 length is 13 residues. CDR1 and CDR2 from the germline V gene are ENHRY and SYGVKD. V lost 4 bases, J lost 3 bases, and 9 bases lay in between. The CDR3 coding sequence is TGTGCCATCAGTGGGGGGGAAGAAGAGACCCAGTACTTC. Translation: CAISGGEEETQYF.

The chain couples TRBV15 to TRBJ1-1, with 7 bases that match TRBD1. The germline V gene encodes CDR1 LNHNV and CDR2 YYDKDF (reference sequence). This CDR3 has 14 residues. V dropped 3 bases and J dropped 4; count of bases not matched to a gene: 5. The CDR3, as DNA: TGTGCCACCAGCAGGATAGGACAGGTCACTGAAGCTTTCTTT. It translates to CATSRIGQVTEAFF.